The next 20 T cell receptor beta chains were all read from a single sample in a study of cytomegalovirus exposure and HLA in healthy donors. A multiplex PCR was run with 60 Vbeta primers and 13 Jbeta primers. Produced via immunoSEQ multiplex PCR; TCRdb's table is partial and in-frame only. The profile shows 200,000 to 250,000 clones, over 65% of them singletons. Material: PBMCs. These receptors were collected from a man younger than 35 in good health and CMV-seronegative.

The chain couples TRBV25-1 to TRBJ2-1; TRBD1 might be the D (6 bases). The germline gives CDR1 MGHDK, CDR2 SYGVNS. This CDR3 spans 15 amino acids. V gave up 5 bases and J gave up 0 bases, with 11 bases separating them. For the CDR3, the DNA is TGTGCCAGCAGTAGGACAGCTGCCTCCTACAATGAGCAGTTCTTC. Translating gives CASSRTAASYNEQFF.

The gene calls are TRBV19 and TRBJ2-5, with TRBD2 identical over 8 bases. The CDR3 is made up of 15 amino acids. Unmatched junction bases numbered 5, after V lost 4 bases and J lost 1 base. In germline, CDR1 is LNHDA, CDR2 SQIVND (reference sequence). CDR3 in amino acids: CASSTGTSLQETQYF. CDR3 nucleotides: TGTGCCAGTAGTACCGGGACTAGTCTCCAAGAGACCCAGTACTTC.

This clone was seen just once. Other DNA sequences in this sample translate to the same CDR3. The chain employs TRBV2 and TRBJ2-6; 11 bases agree with TRBD1. CDR3 length equals 16 residues. Germline V gene lookup returns CDR1 SNHLY and CDR2 FYNNEI. Losses at the gene ends were 4 bases for V and 4 bases for J; bases not matched to a gene: 3. CDR3 amino acids: CASSAGQGAGANVLTF. The CDR3 bases are TGTGCCAGCAGTGCAGGACAGGGGGCCGGGGCCAACGTCCTGACTTTC.

In its sample, this clone was seen once. The rearrangement links TRBV10-3 to TRBJ1-1; 11 nucleotides line up with TRBD1. The CDR3 loop spans 16 amino acids. Germline-derived CDR1 and CDR2 are ENHRY and SYGVKD. The junction had 7 bases not matched to a gene; V was cut back by 6 bases and J by 1 base. The CDR3 region has the DNA TGTGCCATCAGCCCTGGACAGGGGGCGAGGAACACTGAAGCTTTCTTT. Protein: CAISPGQGARNTEAFF.

In its sample, this clone was seen once. The chain joins TRBV2 to TRBJ2-7; 8 bases fit TRBD1. The CDR3 extends over 14 amino acids. CDR1 is SNHLY and CDR2 is FYNNEI in the germline V gene. V shed 4 bases and J 3 bases; nucleotides not matched to a gene: 5. DNA of the CDR3: TGTGCCAGCAGTGCGGGACAGGTAATCTACGAGCAGTACTTC. Translated: CASSAGQVIYEQYF.

V gene TRBV6-1 combines with J gene TRBJ1-1; the match to TRBD1 covers 8 bases. Germline V lookup: CDR1 MNHNS, CDR2 SASEGT. This CDR3 spans 14 amino acids. Unmatched junction bases numbered 4, after V lost 6 bases and J lost 1 base. As DNA, the CDR3 is TGTGCCAGCAGGGTGGACAGGGCGAACACTGAAGCTTTCTTT. The encoded protein is CASRVDRANTEAFF.

This rearrangement joins TRBV9 to TRBJ2-3, with 7 bases lining up with TRBD2. Germline CDR1 is SGDLS and CDR2 is YYNGEE. This CDR3 has 16 amino acids. J was trimmed by 5 bases and V by 6 bases; bases with no gene match: 15. CDR3: CASTRERDLIGDTQYF. The CDR3 DNA sequence: TGTGCCAGCACCAGGGAGCGGGATCTTATCGGAGATACGCAGTATTTT. Based on the CDR3 plus reference TRBV9 and TRBJ2-3, the full variable domain is DSGVTQTPKHLITATGQRVTLRCSPRSGDLSVYWYQQSLDQGLQFLIQYYNGEERAKGNILERFSAQQFPDLHSELNLSSLELGDSALYFCASTRERDLIGDTQYFGPGTRLTVL.

The chain has TRBV6-1 and TRBJ1-5; D is undetermined. V was clipped by 2 bases and J by 1 base, with 3 bases between them. This CDR3 contains 13 residues. Germline V CDR1 and CDR2: MNHNS, SASEGT. The CDR3 DNA follows: TGTGCCAGCAGTGAACAGAGCAATCAGCCCCAGCATTTT. Translated, it gives CASSEQSNQPQHF.

This clone occurred many times. This sequence joins TRBV6-1 and TRBJ2-7, with TRBD2 as a possible D gene (5 bases). CDR3 size: 14 residues. Germline V lookup: CDR1 MNHNS, CDR2 SASEGT. The V end was cut by 0 bases, the J end by 3 bases, with 9 bases between. The chain's CDR3 is CASSEAGESYEQYF. CDR3 nucleotides: TGTGCCAGCAGTGAAGCGGGAGAGAGCTACGAGCAGTACTTC.

This chain links TRBV6-1 with TRBJ2-1, with 8 bases matching TRBD2. V shed 0 bases, J shed 7 bases, and the junction held 5 bases outside the gene matches. The germline gives CDR1 MNHNS, CDR2 SASEGT. CDR3 length: 15 residues. The CDR3 loop is CASSEAAAGENEQFF. DNA of the CDR3: TGTGCCAGCAGTGAAGCTGCAGCGGGAGAGAATGAGCAGTTCTTC.

The chain recombines TRBV7-6 with TRBJ2-1; tentatively, D is TRBD2 (6 bases). This CDR3 contains 16 residues. V lost 2 bases and J lost 2, with 13 bases in between. Looked up from germline, CDR1 is SGHVS and CDR2 is FNYEAQ. The CDR3 reads CASSLNAGSPYNEQFF. CDR3 DNA sequence: TGTGCCAGCAGCTTAAACGCGGGGTCCCCCTACAATGAGCAGTTCTTC.

DNA of the CDR3: TGTGCCAGCAGCGCCTCCGGGGAGGGAAAACTGTTTTTT. Its protein is CASSASGEGKLFF. This chain connects TRBV7-8 to TRBJ1-4; D is unclear. The CDR3 consists of 13 residues. Germline-derived CDR1 and CDR2 are SGHVS and FQNEAQ. The V and J ends lost 5 bases and 10 bases respectively, with 14 bases between them. Variable domain in full (rest from reference TRBV7-8 and TRBJ1-4): GAGVSQSPRYKVAKRGQDVALRCDPISGHVSLFWYQQALGQGPEFLTYFQNEAQLDKSGLPSDRFFAERPEGSVSTLKIQRTQQEDSAVYLCASSASGEGKLFFGSGTQLSVL.

The gene calls are TRBV10-2 and TRBJ2-5; no firm D call. This CDR3 is 11 amino acids long. Germline V lookup: CDR1 WSHSY, CDR2 SAAADI. Deletions cut 6 bases from V and 2 bases from J, with 4 bases between. CDR3 sequence reads: CASRQQETQYF. CDR3 DNA: TGCGCCAGCAGGCAGCAAGAGACCCAGTACTTC.

This clone was seen more than once but under ten times. V is TRBV19 and J is TRBJ1-5, with D tentatively TRBD1 (6 bases). From germline, CDR1 is LNHDA and CDR2 SQIVND (reference sequence). Between the trimmed V and J ends, which lost 8 bases and 4 bases, there was a span of 18 bases. The CDR3 runs to 15 residues. The CDR3 region has the DNA TGTGCCAGTCCCCCCAGGGGCAGTCCGAATCAGCCCCAGCATTTT. This gives the protein CASPPRGSPNQPQHF.

This chain links TRBV5-5 with TRBJ2-7, with a weak D call TRBD2 (7 bases). Germline V lookup: CDR1 SGHKS, CDR2 YYEKEE (reference sequence). Trimming stripped 1 base from V and 4 bases from J, with 12 bases between. This CDR3 comprises 14 residues. CDR3 sequence (DNA): TGTGCCAGCAGCTTGTGGGGGGGGGCTTACGAGCAGTACTTC. Protein: CASSLWGGAYEQYF.

The chain employs TRBV28 and TRBJ2-1; 7 positions agree with TRBD2. The germline gives CDR1 MDHEN, CDR2 SYDVKM. The CDR3 sequence is 18 residues long. After removal of 2 bases from V and 5 bases from J, the junction contained 15 bases not matched to a gene. DNA of the CDR3: TGTGCCAGCAGTTTAAGCAGACGGGCTAGCGGAGCAGACAATGAGCAGTTCTTC. It codes for CASSLSRRASGADNEQFF.

This clone was found many times. Other nucleotide sequences in the sample specify the same CDR3. This chain connects TRBV5-1 to TRBJ1-1; 8 bases align to TRBD1. In germline, CDR1 is SGHRS, CDR2 YFSETQ. CDR3 length: 14 residues. V lost 0 bases to trimming and J lost 4 bases; unmatched junction nucleotides: 2. Written as DNA, the CDR3 is TGCGCCAGCAGCTTGGCAGGGGGCTTCACTGAAGCTTTCTTT. Translating it yields CASSLAGGFTEAFF. The full variable domain, rest sourced from reference TRBV5-1 and TRBJ1-1, is KAGVTQTPRYLIKTRGQQVTLSCSPISGHRSVSWYQQTPGQGLQFLFEYFSETQRNKGNFPGRFSGRQFSNSRSEMNVSTLELGDSALYLCASSLAGGFTEAFFGQGTRLTVV.

The chain employs TRBV2 and TRBJ2-2; perhaps TRBD2 as D (6 bases). The CDR3 has 15 amino acids. V was shortened by 6 bases and J by 2 bases, with 13 bases between the two germline ends. The germline gives CDR1 SNHLY, CDR2 FYNNEI. In nucleotides, the CDR3 is TGTGCCAGCAGGGTCCGGGAGCCTAACACCGGGGAGCTGTTTTTT. Translating gives CASRVREPNTGELFF.

This chain joins TRBV30 and TRBJ2-7, with 8 nucleotides matching TRBD2. The V and J ends lost 4 bases and 3 bases, in that order; junction bases with no gene match: 2. Germline loops: CDR1 GTSNPN, CDR2 SVGIG (reference sequence). This CDR3 has 12 residues. The CDR3 spells CAWNSGSYEQYF. CDR3 nucleotides: TGTGCCTGGAACAGCGGGAGCTACGAGCAGTACTTC.

The V call is TRBV7-8, the J call TRBJ2-1; TRBD2 matches at 7 bases. The J segment lost 4 bases and the V segment lost 5 bases, leaving 8 bases of the junction unmatched. Per germline, CDR1 SGHVS and CDR2 FQNEAQ. There are 15 residues in the CDR3. CDR3 sequence: CASSGGGRGYNEQFF. The CDR3 DNA is TGTGCCAGCAGCGGCGGCGGGAGAGGTTACAATGAGCAGTTCTTC. Supplemented by reference TRBV7-8 and TRBJ2-1, the full variable domain reads GAGVSQSPRYKVAKRGQDVALRCDPISGHVSLFWYQQALGQGPEFLTYFQNEAQLDKSGLPSDRFFAERPEGSVSTLKIQRTQQEDSAVYLCASSGGGRGYNEQFFGPGTRLTVL.